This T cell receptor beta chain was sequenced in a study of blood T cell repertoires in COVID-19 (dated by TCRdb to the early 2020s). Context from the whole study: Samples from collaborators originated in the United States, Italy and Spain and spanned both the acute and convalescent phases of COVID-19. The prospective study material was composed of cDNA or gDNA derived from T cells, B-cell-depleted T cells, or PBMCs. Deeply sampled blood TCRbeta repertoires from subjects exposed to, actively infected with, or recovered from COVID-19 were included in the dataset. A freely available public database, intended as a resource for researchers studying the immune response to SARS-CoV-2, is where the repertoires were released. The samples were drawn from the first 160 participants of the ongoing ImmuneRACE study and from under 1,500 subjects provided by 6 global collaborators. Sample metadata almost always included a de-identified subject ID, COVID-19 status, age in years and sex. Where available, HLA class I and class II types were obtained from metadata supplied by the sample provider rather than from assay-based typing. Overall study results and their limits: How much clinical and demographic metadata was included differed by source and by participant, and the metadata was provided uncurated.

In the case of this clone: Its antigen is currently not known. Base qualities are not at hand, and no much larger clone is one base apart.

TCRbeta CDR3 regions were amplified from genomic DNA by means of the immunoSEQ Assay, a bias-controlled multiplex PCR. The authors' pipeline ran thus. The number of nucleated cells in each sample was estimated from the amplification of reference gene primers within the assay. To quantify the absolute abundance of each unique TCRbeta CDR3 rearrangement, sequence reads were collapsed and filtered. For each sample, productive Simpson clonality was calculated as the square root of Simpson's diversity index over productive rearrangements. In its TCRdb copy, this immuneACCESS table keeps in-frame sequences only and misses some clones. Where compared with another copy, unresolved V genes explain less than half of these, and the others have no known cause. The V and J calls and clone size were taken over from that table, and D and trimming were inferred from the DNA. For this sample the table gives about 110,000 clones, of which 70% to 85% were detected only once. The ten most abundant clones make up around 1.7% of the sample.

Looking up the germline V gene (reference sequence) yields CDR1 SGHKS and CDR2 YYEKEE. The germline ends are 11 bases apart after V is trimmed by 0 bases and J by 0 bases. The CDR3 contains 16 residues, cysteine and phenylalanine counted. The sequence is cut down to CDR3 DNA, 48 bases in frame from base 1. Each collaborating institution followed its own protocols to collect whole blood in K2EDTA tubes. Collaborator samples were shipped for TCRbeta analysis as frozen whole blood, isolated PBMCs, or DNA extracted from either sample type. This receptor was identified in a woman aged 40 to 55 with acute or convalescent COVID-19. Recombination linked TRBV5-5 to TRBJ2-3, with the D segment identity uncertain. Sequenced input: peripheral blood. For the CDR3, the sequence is CASSLVSASSTDTQYF. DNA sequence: TGTGCCAGCAGCTTGGTAAGCGCCTCTAGCACAGATACGCAGTATTTT.